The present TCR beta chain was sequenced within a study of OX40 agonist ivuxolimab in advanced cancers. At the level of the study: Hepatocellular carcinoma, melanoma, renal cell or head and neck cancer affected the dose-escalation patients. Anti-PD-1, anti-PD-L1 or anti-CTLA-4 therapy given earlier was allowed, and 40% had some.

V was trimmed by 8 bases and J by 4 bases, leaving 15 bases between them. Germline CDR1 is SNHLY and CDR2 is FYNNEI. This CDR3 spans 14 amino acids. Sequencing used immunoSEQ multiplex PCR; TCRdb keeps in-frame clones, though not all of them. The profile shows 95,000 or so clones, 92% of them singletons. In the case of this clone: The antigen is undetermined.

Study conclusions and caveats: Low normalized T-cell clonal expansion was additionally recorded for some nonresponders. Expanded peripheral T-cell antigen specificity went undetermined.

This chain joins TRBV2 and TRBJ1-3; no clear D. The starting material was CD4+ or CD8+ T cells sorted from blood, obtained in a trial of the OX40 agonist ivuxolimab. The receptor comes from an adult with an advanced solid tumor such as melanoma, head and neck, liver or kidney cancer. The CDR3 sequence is CASRATSGGNTIYF. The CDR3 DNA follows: TGTGCCAGCCGGGCCACATCGGGGGGAAACACCATATATTTT.